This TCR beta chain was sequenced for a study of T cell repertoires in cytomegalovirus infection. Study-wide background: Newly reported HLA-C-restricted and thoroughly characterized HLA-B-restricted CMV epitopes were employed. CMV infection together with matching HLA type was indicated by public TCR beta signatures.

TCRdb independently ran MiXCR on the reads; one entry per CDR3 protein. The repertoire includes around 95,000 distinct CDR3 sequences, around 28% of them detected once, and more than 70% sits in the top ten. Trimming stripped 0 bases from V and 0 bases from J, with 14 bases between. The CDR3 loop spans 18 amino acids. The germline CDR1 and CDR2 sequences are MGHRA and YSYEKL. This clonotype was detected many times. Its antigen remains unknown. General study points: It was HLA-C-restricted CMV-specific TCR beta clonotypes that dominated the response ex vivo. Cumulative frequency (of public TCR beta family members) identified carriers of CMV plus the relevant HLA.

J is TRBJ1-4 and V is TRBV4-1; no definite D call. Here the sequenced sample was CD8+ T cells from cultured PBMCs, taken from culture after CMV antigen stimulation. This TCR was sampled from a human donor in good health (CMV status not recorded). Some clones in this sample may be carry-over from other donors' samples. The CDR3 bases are TGCGCCAGCAGCCAAGATCGAGGCAGAGCAGCAACTAATGAAAAACTGTTTTTT. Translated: CASSQDRGRAATNEKLFF.